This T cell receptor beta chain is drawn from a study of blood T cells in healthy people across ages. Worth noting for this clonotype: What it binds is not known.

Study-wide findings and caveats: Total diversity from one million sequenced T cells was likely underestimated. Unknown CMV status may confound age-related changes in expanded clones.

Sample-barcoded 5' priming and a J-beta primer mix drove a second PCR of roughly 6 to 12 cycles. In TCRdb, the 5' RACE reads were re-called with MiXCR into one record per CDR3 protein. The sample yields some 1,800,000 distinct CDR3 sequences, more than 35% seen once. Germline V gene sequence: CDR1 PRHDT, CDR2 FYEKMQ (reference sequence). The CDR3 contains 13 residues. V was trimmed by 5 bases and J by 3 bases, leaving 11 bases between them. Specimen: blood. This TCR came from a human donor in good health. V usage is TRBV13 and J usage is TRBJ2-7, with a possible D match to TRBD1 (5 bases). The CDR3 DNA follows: TGTGCCAGCAGCACACTTCAGGGCTACGAGCAGTACTTC. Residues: CASSTLQGYEQYF.